Below, 32 T cell receptor beta chains from the same sample are listed, as sequenced in a study of neurological immune-mediated disorders. TCRdb called the 5' RACE reads again in MiXCR, with one record for every CDR3 protein. The sample contains about 21,000 distinct CDR3 sequences, 6% to 8.5% of which appear only once. The sequenced sample was CD8+ T cells from blood. The receptors shown here come from a woman in her thirties with HTLV-1-associated myelopathy (HAM/TSP).

In its sample, this clonotype was seen many times. The chain has TRBV19 and TRBJ1-1; D is ambiguous. The V end was cut by 6 bases, the J end by 5 bases, with 10 bases between. The CDR3 has 12 amino acids. Germline V gene sequence: CDR1 LNHDA, CDR2 SQIVND (reference sequence). The CDR3 DNA follows: TGTGCCAGTAGAAGACGGGAGACTGAAGCTTTCTTT. This gives the protein CASRRRETEAFF.

This clonotype was observed many times. V usage is TRBV20-1 and J usage is TRBJ1-5, with a possible D match to TRBD1 (6 bases). CDR3 length: 13 amino acids. CDR1 is DFQATT and CDR2 is SNEGSKA in the germline V gene (reference sequence). The V gene lost 5 bases and the J gene lost 6 bases, with 14 bases spanning the gap. The CDR3 DNA reads as TGCAGTGCTGATCTACAGGACAGTCAGCCCCAGCATTTT. Protein: CSADLQDSQPQHF.

This clonotype was seen many times. This chain uses TRBV3-1 with TRBJ1-1; a possible D gene is TRBD1 (5 bases). Germline CDR1 is LGHDT and CDR2 is YNNKEL (reference sequence). V was cut by 0 bases and J by 1 base, with 9 bases left in between. The CDR3 consists of 15 residues. CDR3 in amino acids: CASSQDSTGNTEAFF. CDR3 nucleotide sequence: TGTGCCAGCAGCCAAGATTCTACAGGGAACACTGAAGCTTTCTTT.

V gene TRBV25-1 combines with J gene TRBJ2-7, with D possibly being TRBD1 (6 bases). CDR1 and CDR2 (germline): MGHDK, SYGVNS. The CDR3 covers 10 residues. Between the trimmed V and J ends, which lost 7 bases and 5 bases, there was a span of 6 bases. CDR3 sequence (DNA): TGTGCCAGCAAGGGGGACGAGCAGTACTTC. It encodes CASKGDEQYF.

Many counts were recorded for this clonotype. The chain is built from TRBV20-1 and TRBJ2-3, with 10 bases that match TRBD1. This CDR3 has 16 amino acids. J was trimmed by 5 bases and V by 5 bases; bases with no gene match: 13. Germline V gene data show CDR1 as DFQATT and CDR2 as SNEGSKA (reference sequence). The CDR3 bases are TGCAGTGCTCGCGGAGGTGGGACAGGGGTTCAAGATACGCAGTATTTT. As protein: CSARGGGTGVQDTQYF.

This clonotype appeared many times. The rearrangement links TRBV29-1 to TRBJ2-1; possible D gene TRBD2, 7 bases. Trimming removed 5 bases from V and 5 bases from J, with 13 bases in between. Germline values: CDR1 SQVTM, CDR2 ANQGSEA. CDR3 length: 13 amino acids. The DNA for the CDR3 is TGCAGCGTTCGCGGGGGCCTGGACAATGAGCAGTTCTTC. Amino acid sequence: CSVRGGLDNEQFF.

This clonotype was counted at least ten times. This chain connects TRBV27 to TRBJ2-1; TRBD2 matches at 8 bases. Germline CDR1 reads MNHEY; CDR2 reads SMNVEV (reference sequence). V lost 1 base and J lost 9; bases outside the gene matches: 14. The CDR3 is 17 amino acids. CDR3 amino acids: CASSLFILPGGAFEQFF. CDR3 sequence (DNA): TGTGCCAGCAGTTTATTCATCCTTCCCGGGGGGGCCTTTGAGCAGTTCTTC.

This clonotype has at least ten counts. J is TRBJ1-1 and V is TRBV5-1; D possibly corresponds to TRBD1 (5 bases). V dropped 4 bases and J dropped 2 bases, with 12 bases sitting between them. The germline gives CDR1 SGHRS, CDR2 YFSETQ. The CDR3 covers 14 residues. The CDR3 loop is CASSPRDLNTEAFF. The CDR3 DNA reads as TGCGCCAGCAGCCCCAGGGACCTAAACACTGAAGCTTTCTTT.

This clonotype showed up many times. This chain joins TRBV12-3 or TRBV12-4 and TRBJ2-6; D ambiguous. Trimming took off 6 bases at V and 0 bases at J, with 3 bases between the two ends. The CDR3 runs 13 residues. CDR3: CASSLSGANVLTF. DNA of the CDR3: TGTGCCAGCAGCCTCTCTGGGGCCAACGTCCTGACTTTC.

The table lists this clonotype with many counts. DNA of the CDR3: TGTGCCAGTAGCAAGGTTATACGGAACTATGGCTACACCTTC. This translates into CASSKVIRNYGYTF. The genes are TRBV19 and TRBJ1-2; D gene uncertain. V was shortened by 6 bases and J by 2 bases, with 13 bases between the two germline ends. The length of the CDR3 is 14 residues. Germline V gene sequence: CDR1 LNHDA, CDR2 SQIVND (reference sequence).

In its sample, this clonotype was seen many times. The V call is TRBV5-1, the J call TRBJ2-1, with TRBD2 matching 8 bases. The length of the CDR3 is 16 residues. V was clipped by 0 bases and J by 10 bases; unmatched bases: 12. CDR1 and CDR2 from the germline V gene are SGHRS and YFSETQ. This CDR3 is CASSLESGGPRREQFF. The CDR3 coding sequence is TGCGCCAGCAGCTTGGAGAGCGGGGGACCTAGGAGGGAGCAGTTCTTC.

This clonotype has ten or more counts. The V gene is TRBV7-6, the J gene TRBJ2-7; D possibly corresponds to TRBD2 (6 bases). CDR3 length: 13 amino acids. The germline V gene encodes CDR1 SGHVS and CDR2 FNYEAQ. V lost 4 bases, J lost 0 bases, and 7 bases lay in between. The CDR3 bases are TGTGCCAGCAGCTCCGGGGGCTCCTACGAGCAGTACTTC. Translation: CASSSGGSYEQYF. Based on the CDR3 plus reference TRBV7-6 and TRBJ2-7, the full variable domain is GAGVSQSPRYKVTKRGQDVALRCDPISGHVSLYWYRQALGQGPEFLTYFNYEAQQDKSGLPNDRFSAERPEGSISTLTIQRTEQRDSAMYRCASSSGGSYEQYFGPGTRLTVT.

Many counts were recorded for this clonotype. The V call is TRBV27, the J call TRBJ1-2, with TRBD1 identical over 8 bases. J was trimmed by 0 bases and V by 6 bases; bases with no gene match: 6. CDR3 length equals 15 residues. Germline V lookup: CDR1 MNHEY, CDR2 SMNVEV (reference sequence). CDR3 in DNA: TGTGCCAGCAGGGACAGGGCCTTTTCTAACTATGGCTACACCTTC. Translating gives CASRDRAFSNYGYTF.

This clonotype was observed many times. The rearrangement joins TRBV20-1 to TRBJ2-3; 9 bases are shared with TRBD1. From germline, CDR1 is DFQATT and CDR2 SNEGSKA (reference sequence). Trimming removed 0 bases from V and 3 bases from J; junction bases left unmatched: 1. This CDR3 region has 14 residues. The CDR3 reads CSARDGQGTDTQYF. CDR3 coding DNA: TGCAGTGCTAGAGACGGACAGGGGACAGATACGCAGTATTTT.

This clonotype was counted ten times or more. The CDR3, as DNA: TGCAGTGCTAGAGTACTGCCGATCGACAGGGGGATAACTAATGAAAAACTGTTTTTT. It is translated as CSARVLPIDRGITNEKLFF. The rearrangement uses TRBV20-1 and TRBJ1-4; 9 bases align to TRBD1. V lost 1 base to trimming and J lost 1 base; unmatched junction nucleotides: 13. Per germline, CDR1 DFQATT and CDR2 SNEGSKA (reference sequence). The CDR3 has 19 amino acids.

This clonotype was counted only a few times. The V gene is TRBV5-1, the J gene TRBJ2-3, with D perhaps TRBD1 or TRBD2 (5 bases each). Per germline, CDR1 SGHRS and CDR2 YFSETQ. The CDR3 contains 15 residues. The V gene lost 2 bases and the J gene lost 2 bases, with 12 bases spanning the gap. CDR3 protein: CASSFGTMDTDTQYF. In DNA, the CDR3 is TGCGCCAGCAGCTTCGGGACGATGGACACAGATACGCAGTATTTT.

In its sample, this clonotype is medium-sized. This CDR3 reads CSAREQQGVYEQYF. The CDR3 DNA follows: TGCAGTGCTAGAGAACAACAGGGAGTCTACGAGCAGTACTTC. The chain employs TRBV20-1 and TRBJ2-7; maybe TRBD1 (6 bases). The V end lost 0 bases, the J end lost 3 bases, and 12 bases lay between the germline ends. The CDR3 length is 14 residues. Germline CDR1 is DFQATT and CDR2 is SNEGSKA (reference sequence).

This clonotype was counted ten times or more. CDR3 sequence reads: CASSWAGTEAFF. The CDR3 nucleotides are TGTGCCAGCAGTTGGGCGGGGACTGAAGCTTTCTTT. The rearrangement joins TRBV28 to TRBJ1-1; D uncertain. This CDR3 contains 12 residues. Germline V lookup: CDR1 MDHEN, CDR2 SYDVKM. V was pared by 4 bases and J by 5 bases, with 8 bases between.

This clonotype was seen at least ten times. The chain combines TRBV6-5 with TRBJ2-2; D unresolved. Trimming stripped 11 bases from V and 3 bases from J, with 16 bases between. Germline V gene sequence: CDR1 MNHEY, CDR2 SVGAGI. The length of the CDR3 is 14 residues. The CDR3, as DNA: TGTGCCGTTGGTATGGGGTCGGACACCGGGGAGCTGTTTTTT. It codes for CAVGMGSDTGELFF.

This clonotype was detected ten times or more. This chain connects TRBV5-1 to TRBJ1-1; D possibly corresponds to TRBD1 (6 bases). CDR3 length equals 16 residues. With 0 bases removed from V and 0 bases from J, the gap between germline ends came to 12 bases. Germline V gene data show CDR1 as SGHRS and CDR2 as YFSETQ. CDR3 in amino acids: CASSLGGGRVNTEAFF. The DNA for the CDR3 is TGCGCCAGCAGCTTGGGCGGGGGCAGGGTGAACACTGAAGCTTTCTTT.

Points on this clonotype: One junction end disagrees with the germline gene, perhaps due to a read error. The genes are TRBV5-1 and TRBJ2-1; D not resolved. The CDR3 has 14 residues. The V gene's germline CDR1 is SGHRS and CDR2 YFSETQ. The CDR3: CTSRSIVTRNEQFF. The CDR3 nucleotides are TGCACCAGCAGGTCCATAGTGACACGCAATGAGCAGTTCTTC.

This clonotype was seen at least ten times. The J gene is TRBJ2-7, the V gene TRBV11-2, with TRBD2 matching 12 bases. The junction had 6 bases not matched to a gene; V was cut back by 1 base and J by 2 bases. The CDR3 spans 17 residues. Germline CDR1 reads SGHAT; CDR2 reads FQNNGV. The DNA for the CDR3 is TGTGCCAGCAGCTTAGGAGGACTAGCGGGGACCCCCTACGAGCAGTACTTC. Encoded protein: CASSLGGLAGTPYEQYF. Using reference TRBV11-2 and TRBJ2-7 for the parts outside the CDR3, the full variable domain is EAGVAQSPRYKIIEKRQSVAFWCNPISGHATLYWYQQILGQGPKLLIQFQNNGVVDDSQLPKDRFSAERLKGVDSTLKIQPAKLEDSAVYLCASSLGGLAGTPYEQYFGPGTRLTVT.

This clonotype was observed many times. The rearrangement uses TRBV6-2 or TRBV6-3 and TRBJ2-3; tentatively, D is TRBD2 (6 bases). Trimming cost V 2 bases and J 2 bases, with 8 bases left between them. This CDR3 region has 14 residues. CDR1 is MNHEY and CDR2 is SVGEGT in the germline V gene. In DNA, the CDR3 is TGTGCCAGCAGTTACGGGGGGTCCACAGATACGCAGTATTTT. Protein product: CASSYGGSTDTQYF.

Many counts were recorded for this clonotype. The chain employs TRBV12-3 or TRBV12-4 and TRBJ2-2, with D uncertain. The CDR3 is 14 amino acids. V shed 0 bases and J shed 5 bases, with 7 bases lying between them. The CDR3 sequence: CASSLARPTGELFF. The CDR3 DNA is TGTGCCAGCAGTTTAGCGCGCCCAACCGGGGAGCTGTTTTTT.

In this sample, this clonotype turned up many times. V usage is TRBV7-9 and J usage is TRBJ1-1, with a weak D call TRBD1 (6 bases). V was trimmed by 4 bases and J by 2 bases, leaving 8 bases between them. Germline CDR1 reads SEHNR; CDR2 reads FQNEAQ (reference sequence). This CDR3 region has 13 residues. The chain's CDR3 is CASSWTVNTEAFF. Here the CDR3 DNA reads TGTGCCAGCAGCTGGACAGTAAACACTGAAGCTTTCTTT.

About this clonotype itself: The germline gene is not matched at one end of the junction; a read error may be the cause. The V call is TRBV29-1, the J call TRBJ1-2; the D is unclear. This CDR3 has 12 residues. CDR1 is SQVTM and CDR2 is ANQGSEA in the germline V gene. CDR3 sequence: CSVDEGFGGHTF. CDR3 nucleotides: TGTAGCGTTGATGAAGGGTTTGGCGGCCACACCTTC.

This clonotype has a count of ten or more. The CDR3 is CASSLRTGDSPLHF. CDR3 nucleotide sequence: TGCGCCAGCAGCTTAAGGACAGGTGATTCACCCCTCCACTTT. The chain has TRBV5-1 and TRBJ1-6, with 7 bases lining up with TRBD1. The CDR3 has 14 residues. Trimming removed 2 bases from V and 8 bases from J; junction bases left unmatched: 4. The germline CDR1 and CDR2 sequences are SGHRS and YFSETQ.

This clonotype was seen at least ten times. The chain has TRBV9 and TRBJ2-3; possibly TRBD2 for D (6 bases). Germline V gene sequence: CDR1 SGDLS, CDR2 YYNGEE. Trimming removed 0 bases from V and 8 bases from J, with 13 bases in between. This CDR3 contains 14 residues. CDR3 coding DNA: TGTGCCAGCAGCGTAGACAGCGCGGGGTCTACGCAGTATTTT. Encoded protein: CASSVDSAGSTQYF.

This clonotype has at least ten counts. The J gene is TRBJ2-7, the V gene TRBV11-2; the D gene is possibly TRBD1 (6 bases). The V end was cut by 5 bases, the J end by 3 bases, with 11 bases between. Germline CDR1 is SGHAT and CDR2 is FQNNGV. This CDR3 contains 13 residues. The CDR3 DNA reads as TGTGCCAGCAGCATCCAGACAGGCTACGAGCAGTACTTC. Residues: CASSIQTGYEQYF.

This clonotype was seen many times. The chain uses TRBV4-2 and TRBJ2-3; TRBD2 agrees at 13 bases. After removal of 5 bases from V and 4 bases from J, the junction contained 9 bases not matched to a gene. Looked up from germline, CDR1 is LGHNA and CDR2 is YNFKEQ. The CDR3 runs 17 residues. CDR3 coding DNA: TGTGCCAGCAGCACACTAGCGGGGGGGCTGGGGTCAGATACGCAGTATTTT. It specifies CASSTLAGGLGSDTQYF.

This clonotype came up many times. The J gene is TRBJ1-1, the V gene TRBV27; the match to TRBD1 covers 10 bases. The CDR3 spans 15 residues. The germline V gene has CDR1 MNHEY and CDR2 SMNVEV (reference sequence). V trimming: 5 bases; J trimming: 4 bases; junction bases outside the gene matches: 7. This chain's CDR3 is CASSTRTGGGTEAFF. The CDR3 DNA reads as TGTGCCAGCAGTACAAGGACAGGGGGGGGCACTGAAGCTTTCTTT.

This clonotype was seen at least ten times. This chain links TRBV20-1 with TRBJ2-3; 12 nucleotides match TRBD2. The germline CDR1 and CDR2 sequences are DFQATT and SNEGSKA (reference sequence). The ends lost 1 base at V and 0 bases at J; junction bases unmatched: 11. The CDR3 covers 19 residues. The CDR3 is CSARALGLAGPQSTDTQYF. The CDR3 region has the DNA TGCAGTGCTAGAGCACTCGGACTAGCGGGGCCACAGAGCACAGATACGCAGTATTTT.